The present T cell receptor beta chain was sequenced within a study of control samples from healthy donors and cancer patients. Per germline, CDR1 MNHEY and CDR2 SMNVEV (reference sequence). Trimming removed 6 bases from V and 2 bases from J, with 23 bases in between. The CDR3 sequence is 17 residues long. Sequencing used immunoSEQ multiplex PCR; TCRdb keeps in-frame clones, though not all of them. The sample gives 100,000 to 150,000 clones, 92% of which show up once; over 2% is in the top ten. The chain is built from TRBV27 and TRBJ2-7; no reliable D call. This clonotype was sampled from a woman in her 50s in good health. Sample: blood. CDR3 coding DNA: TGTGCCAGCAGCGCGAGGAAACAGACCAAAAACCCCTACGAGCAGTACTTC. Translation: CASSARKQTKNPYEQYF.